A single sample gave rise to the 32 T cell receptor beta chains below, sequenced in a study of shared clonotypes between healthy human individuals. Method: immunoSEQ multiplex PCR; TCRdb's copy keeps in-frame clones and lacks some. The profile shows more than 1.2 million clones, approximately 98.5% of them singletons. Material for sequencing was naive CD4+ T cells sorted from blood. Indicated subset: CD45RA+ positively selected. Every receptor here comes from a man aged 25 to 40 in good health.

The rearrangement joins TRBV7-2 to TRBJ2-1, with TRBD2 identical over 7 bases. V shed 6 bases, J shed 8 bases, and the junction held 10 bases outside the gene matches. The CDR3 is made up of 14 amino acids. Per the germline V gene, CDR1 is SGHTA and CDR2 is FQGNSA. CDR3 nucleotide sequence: TGTGCCAGCAGGGTGGCTAGCGGTAACCATGAGCAGTTCTTC. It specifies CASRVASGNHEQFF.

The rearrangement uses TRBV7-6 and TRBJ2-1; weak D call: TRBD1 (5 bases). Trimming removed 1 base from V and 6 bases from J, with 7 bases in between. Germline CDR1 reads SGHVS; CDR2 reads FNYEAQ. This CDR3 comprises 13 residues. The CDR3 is CASSLEQANEQFF. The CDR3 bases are TGTGCCAGCAGCTTAGAACAGGCCAATGAGCAGTTCTTC. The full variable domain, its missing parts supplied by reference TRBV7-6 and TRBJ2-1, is GAGVSQSPRYKVTKRGQDVALRCDPISGHVSLYWYRQALGQGPEFLTYFNYEAQQDKSGLPNDRFSAERPEGSISTLTIQRTEQRDSAMYRCASSLEQANEQFFGPGTRLTVL.

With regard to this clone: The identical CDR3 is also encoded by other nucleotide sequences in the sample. CDR3 sequence: CASSSRDEQYF. The CDR3 region has the DNA TGTGCCAGCAGTTCAAGGGACGAGCAGTACTTC. The genes are TRBV28 and TRBJ2-7; no clear D. V lost 4 bases and J lost 5, with 6 bases in between. In germline, CDR1 is MDHEN, CDR2 SYDVKM. The CDR3 contains 11 residues.

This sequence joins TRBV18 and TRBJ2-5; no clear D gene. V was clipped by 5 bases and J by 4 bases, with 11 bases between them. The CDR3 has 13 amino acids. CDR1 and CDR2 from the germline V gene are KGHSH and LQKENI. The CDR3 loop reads CASSISLGETQYF. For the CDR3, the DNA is TGTGCCAGCTCAATCTCTCTGGGAGAGACCCAGTACTTC.

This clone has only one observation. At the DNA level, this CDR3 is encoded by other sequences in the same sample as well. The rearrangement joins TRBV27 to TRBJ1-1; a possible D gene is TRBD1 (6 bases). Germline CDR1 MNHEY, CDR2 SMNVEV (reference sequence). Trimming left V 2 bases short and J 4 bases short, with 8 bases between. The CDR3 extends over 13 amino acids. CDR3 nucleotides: TGTGCCAGCAGTTTAAGGGGGGGCACTGAAGCTTTCTTT. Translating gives CASSLRGGTEAFF.

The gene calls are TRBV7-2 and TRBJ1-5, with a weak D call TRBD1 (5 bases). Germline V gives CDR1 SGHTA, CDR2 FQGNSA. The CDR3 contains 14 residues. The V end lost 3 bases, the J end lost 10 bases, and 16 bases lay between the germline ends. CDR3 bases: TGTGCCAGCAGCTTGTCCTCTGGGGGGTTCCCCCAGCATTTT. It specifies CASSLSSGGFPQHF.

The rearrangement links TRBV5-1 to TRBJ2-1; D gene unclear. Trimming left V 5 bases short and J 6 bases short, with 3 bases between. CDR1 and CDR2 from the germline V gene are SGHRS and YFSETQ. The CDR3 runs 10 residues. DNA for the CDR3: TGCGCCAGCAGGGGCAATGAGCAGTTCTTC. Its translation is CASRGNEQFF.

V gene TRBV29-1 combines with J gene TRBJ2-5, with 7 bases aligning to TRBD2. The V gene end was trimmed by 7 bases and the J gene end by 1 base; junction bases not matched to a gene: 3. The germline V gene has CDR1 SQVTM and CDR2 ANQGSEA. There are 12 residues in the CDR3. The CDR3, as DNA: TGCAGCGCCCCGGGGGGCCAAGAGACCCAGTACTTC. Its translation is CSAPGGQETQYF.

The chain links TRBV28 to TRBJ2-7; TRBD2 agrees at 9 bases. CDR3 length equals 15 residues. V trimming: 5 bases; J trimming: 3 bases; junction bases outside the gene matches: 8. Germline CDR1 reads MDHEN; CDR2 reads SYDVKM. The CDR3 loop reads CASSPLAGGGYEQYF. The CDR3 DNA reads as TGTGCCAGCAGTCCACTAGCGGGCGGCGGCTACGAGCAGTACTTC.

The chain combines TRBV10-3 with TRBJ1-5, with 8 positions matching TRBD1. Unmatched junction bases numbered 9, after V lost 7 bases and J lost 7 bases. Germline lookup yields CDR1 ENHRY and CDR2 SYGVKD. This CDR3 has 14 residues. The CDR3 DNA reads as TGTGCCATCAACCAGGACAGGGAGGGCCAGCCCCAGCATTTT. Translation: CAINQDREGQPQHF.

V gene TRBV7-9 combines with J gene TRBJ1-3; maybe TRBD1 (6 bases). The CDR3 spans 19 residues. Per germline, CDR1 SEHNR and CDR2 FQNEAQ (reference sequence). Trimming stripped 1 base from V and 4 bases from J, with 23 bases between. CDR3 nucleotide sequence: TGTGCCAGCAGCTTAGTTTGGGGGAACAGGGCAGACTACGGAAACACCATATATTTT. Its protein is CASSLVWGNRADYGNTIYF.

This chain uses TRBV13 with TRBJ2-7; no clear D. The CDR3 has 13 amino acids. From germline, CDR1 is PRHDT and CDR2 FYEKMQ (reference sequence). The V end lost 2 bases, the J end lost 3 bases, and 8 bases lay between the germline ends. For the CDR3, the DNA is TGTGCCAGCAGCTTATTCCCCCTCTACGAGCAGTACTTC. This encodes CASSLFPLYEQYF.

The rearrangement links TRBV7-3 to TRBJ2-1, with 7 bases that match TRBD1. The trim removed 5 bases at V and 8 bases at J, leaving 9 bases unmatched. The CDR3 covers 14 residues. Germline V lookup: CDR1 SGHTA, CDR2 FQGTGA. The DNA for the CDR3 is TGTGCCAGCAGCATTAACACAGGGGTCGATGAGCAGTTCTTC. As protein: CASSINTGVDEQFF.

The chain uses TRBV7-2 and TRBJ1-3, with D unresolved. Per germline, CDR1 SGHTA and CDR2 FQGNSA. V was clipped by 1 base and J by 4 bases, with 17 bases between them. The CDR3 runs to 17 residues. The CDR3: CASSLVAGPGPGNTIYF. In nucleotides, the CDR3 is TGTGCCAGCAGCTTAGTCGCCGGGCCGGGCCCCGGAAACACCATATATTTT.

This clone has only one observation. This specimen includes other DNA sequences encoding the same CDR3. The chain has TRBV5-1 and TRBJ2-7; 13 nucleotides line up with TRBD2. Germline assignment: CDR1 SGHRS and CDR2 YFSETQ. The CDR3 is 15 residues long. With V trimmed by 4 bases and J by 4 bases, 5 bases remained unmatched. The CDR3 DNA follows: TGCGCCAGCAGCCCGGGGACTAGCGGGACATACGAGCAGTACTTC. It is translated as CASSPGTSGTYEQYF. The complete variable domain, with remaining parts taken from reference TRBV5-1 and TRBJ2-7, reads KAGVTQTPRYLIKTRGQQVTLSCSPISGHRSVSWYQQTPGQGLQFLFEYFSETQRNKGNFPGRFSGRQFSNSRSEMNVSTLELGDSALYLCASSPGTSGTYEQYFGPGTRLTVT.

CDR3 DNA sequence: TGTGCCAGCAGCTTAAGGGTAGCGGGACGCACAGATACGCAGTATTTT. Its translation: CASSLRVAGRTDTQYF. This chain links TRBV7-8 with TRBJ2-3; 8 positions agree with TRBD2. The CDR3 is 16 amino acids. The J segment lost 1 base and the V segment lost 2 bases, leaving 5 bases of the junction unmatched. Germline V gene data show CDR1 as SGHVS and CDR2 as FQNEAQ.

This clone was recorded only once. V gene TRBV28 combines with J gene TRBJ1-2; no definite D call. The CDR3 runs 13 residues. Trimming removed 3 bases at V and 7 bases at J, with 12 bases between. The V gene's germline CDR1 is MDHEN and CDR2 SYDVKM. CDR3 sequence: CASSFIRKGGYTF. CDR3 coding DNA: TGTGCCAGCAGTTTCATTCGGAAGGGTGGCTACACCTTC.

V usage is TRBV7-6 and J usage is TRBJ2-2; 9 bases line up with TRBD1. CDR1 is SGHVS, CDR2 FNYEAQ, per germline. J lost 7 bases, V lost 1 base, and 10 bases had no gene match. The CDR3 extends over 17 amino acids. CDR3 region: CASSLVSTGGNSGELFF. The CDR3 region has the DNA TGTGCCAGCAGCTTAGTGTCGACAGGGGGGAATAGCGGGGAGCTGTTTTTT.

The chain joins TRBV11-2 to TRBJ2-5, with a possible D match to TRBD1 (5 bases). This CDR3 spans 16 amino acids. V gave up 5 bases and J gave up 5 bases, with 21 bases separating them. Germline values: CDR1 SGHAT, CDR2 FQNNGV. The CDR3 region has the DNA TGTGCCAGCAGCCAGATCCAGGGCGAATCCGGGGAGACCCAGTACTTC. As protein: CASSQIQGESGETQYF.

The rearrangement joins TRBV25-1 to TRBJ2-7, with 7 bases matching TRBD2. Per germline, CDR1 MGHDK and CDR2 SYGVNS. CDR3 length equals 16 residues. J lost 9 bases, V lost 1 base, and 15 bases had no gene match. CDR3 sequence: CASSEFSGTKYVAQYF. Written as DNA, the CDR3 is TGTGCCAGCAGTGAATTTTCGGGGACTAAATACGTCGCGCAGTACTTC.

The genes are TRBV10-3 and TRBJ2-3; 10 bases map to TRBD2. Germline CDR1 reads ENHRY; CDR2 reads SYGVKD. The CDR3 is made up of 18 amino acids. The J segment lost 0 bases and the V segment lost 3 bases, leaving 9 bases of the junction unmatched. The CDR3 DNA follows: TGTGCCATCAGTGATTCTAGCGGGAGATCGTCTAGCACAGATACGCAGTATTTT. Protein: CAISDSSGRSSSTDTQYF.

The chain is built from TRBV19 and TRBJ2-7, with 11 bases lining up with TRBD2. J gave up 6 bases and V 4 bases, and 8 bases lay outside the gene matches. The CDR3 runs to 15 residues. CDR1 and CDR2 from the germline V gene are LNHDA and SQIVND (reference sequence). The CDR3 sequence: CASSTLAGGPAEQYF. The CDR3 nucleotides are TGTGCCAGTAGTACTTTAGCGGGAGGGCCTGCCGAGCAGTACTTC.

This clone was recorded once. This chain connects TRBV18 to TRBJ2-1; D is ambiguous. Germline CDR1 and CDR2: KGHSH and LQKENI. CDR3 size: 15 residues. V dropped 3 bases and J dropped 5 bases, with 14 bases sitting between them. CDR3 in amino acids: CASSPSPDMHNEQFF. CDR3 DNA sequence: TGTGCCAGCTCACCCTCCCCTGACATGCACAATGAGCAGTTCTTC.

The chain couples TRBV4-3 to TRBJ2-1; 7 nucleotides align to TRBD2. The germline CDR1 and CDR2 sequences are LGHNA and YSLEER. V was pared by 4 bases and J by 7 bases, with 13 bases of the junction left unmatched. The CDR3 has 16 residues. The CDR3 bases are TGCGCCAGCAGCCTTAGCGGGCGCCTTAGGTCGAATGAGCAGTTCTTC. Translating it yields CASSLSGRLRSNEQFF.

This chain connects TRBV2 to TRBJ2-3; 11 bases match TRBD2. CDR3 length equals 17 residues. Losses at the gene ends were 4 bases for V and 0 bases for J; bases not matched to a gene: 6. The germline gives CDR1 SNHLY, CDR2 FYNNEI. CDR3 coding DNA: TGTGCCAGCAGTGTGAGGGCTAGCGGGAGGAGCACAGATACGCAGTATTTT. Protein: CASSVRASGRSTDTQYF.

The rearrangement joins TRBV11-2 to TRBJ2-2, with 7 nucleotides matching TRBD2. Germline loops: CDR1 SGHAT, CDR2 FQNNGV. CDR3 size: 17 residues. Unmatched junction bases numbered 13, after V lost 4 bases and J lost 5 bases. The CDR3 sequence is CASSSKRTPAGTGELFF. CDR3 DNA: TGTGCCAGCAGCTCAAAAAGGACACCAGCGGGGACCGGGGAGCTGTTTTTT.

The DNA for the CDR3 is TGTGCCAGCAGCTCGCTAGCGACGGGGGCCAATGAGCAGTTCTTC. Protein: CASSSLATGANEQFF. The chain employs TRBV11-2 and TRBJ2-1, with D perhaps assigned TRBD1 or TRBD2 (6 bases each). Germline loops: CDR1 SGHAT, CDR2 FQNNGV. The CDR3 length is 15 residues. V was trimmed by 4 bases and J by 6 bases, leaving 16 bases between them.

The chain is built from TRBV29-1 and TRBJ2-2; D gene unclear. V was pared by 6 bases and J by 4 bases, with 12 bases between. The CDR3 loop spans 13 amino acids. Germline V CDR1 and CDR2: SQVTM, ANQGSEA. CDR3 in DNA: TGCAGCGTAGGTGGGATATTCACCGGGGAGCTGTTTTTT. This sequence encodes CSVGGIFTGELFF.

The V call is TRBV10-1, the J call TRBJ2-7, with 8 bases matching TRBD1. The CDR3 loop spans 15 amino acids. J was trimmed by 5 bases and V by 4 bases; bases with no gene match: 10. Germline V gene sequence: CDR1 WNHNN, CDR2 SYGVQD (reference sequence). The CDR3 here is CASSAHGTGRNEQYF. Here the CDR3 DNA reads TGCGCCAGCAGTGCCCATGGGACAGGCCGTAACGAGCAGTACTTC.

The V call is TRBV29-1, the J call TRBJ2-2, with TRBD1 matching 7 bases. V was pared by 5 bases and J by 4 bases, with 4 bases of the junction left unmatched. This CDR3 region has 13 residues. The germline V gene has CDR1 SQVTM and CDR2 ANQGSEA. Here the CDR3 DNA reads TGCAGCGTTTCGACAGGGTCCACCGGGGAGCTGTTTTTT. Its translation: CSVSTGSTGELFF.

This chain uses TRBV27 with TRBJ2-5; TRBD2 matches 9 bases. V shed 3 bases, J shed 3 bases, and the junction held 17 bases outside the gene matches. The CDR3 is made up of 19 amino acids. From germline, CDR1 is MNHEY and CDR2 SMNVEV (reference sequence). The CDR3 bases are TGTGCCAGCAGTTTCTCGGGTCCGGCTAGCGGGACCCTTGAAGAGACCCAGTACTTC. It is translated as CASSFSGPASGTLEETQYF.

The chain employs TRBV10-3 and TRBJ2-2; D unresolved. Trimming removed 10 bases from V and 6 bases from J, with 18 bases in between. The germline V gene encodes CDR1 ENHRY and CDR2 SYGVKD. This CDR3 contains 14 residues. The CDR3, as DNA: TGTGCCACCAGAAACCCACTGTCGGCCGGGGAGCTGTTTTTT. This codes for CATRNPLSAGELFF.